Listed here are 27 T cell receptor beta chains from one sample, sequenced in a study of T cell responses to AZD1222 COVID-19 vaccine. Using immunoSEQ multiplex PCR, the repertoire was profiled, and TCRdb retains in-frame clones only, with some absent. The sample holds around 200,000 clones, 90% to 95% seen once. Sequenced here: peripheral blood, sampled 28 days after the second dose of the MenACWY control vaccine. The source is an adult who received the MenACWY meningococcal vaccine as a control.

The J gene is TRBJ2-7, the V gene TRBV7-2; TRBD2 aligns across 13 bases. CDR1 and CDR2 (germline): SGHTA, FQGNSA. This CDR3 has 15 amino acids. The J segment lost 2 bases and the V segment lost 5 bases, leaving 3 bases of the junction unmatched. CDR3 bases: TGTGCCAGCAGCCCACTAGCGGGGGGGCCCTACGAGCAGTACTTC. It is translated as CASSPLAGGPYEQYF.

The chain uses TRBV27 and TRBJ1-6; no definite D call. Germline assignment: CDR1 MNHEY and CDR2 SMNVEV (reference sequence). This CDR3 region has 14 residues. V shed 3 bases and J shed 7 bases, with 10 bases lying between them. The CDR3 DNA follows: TGTGCCAGCAGTTTTTTACAGAGGAATTCACCCCTCCACTTT. It translates to CASSFLQRNSPLHF.

The gene calls are TRBV7-2 and TRBJ2-7; no firm D call. The CDR3 runs to 14 residues. V gave up 5 bases and J gave up 1 base, with 12 bases separating them. The germline V gene encodes CDR1 SGHTA and CDR2 FQGNSA. CDR3 coding DNA: TGTGCCAGCAGCGTGTCGGGCAGATCCTACGAGCAGTACTTC. It is translated as CASSVSGRSYEQYF.

V is TRBV6-5 and J is TRBJ1-4; D may be TRBD1 (5 bases). V was clipped by 5 bases and J by 7 bases, with 17 bases between them. This CDR3 has 15 amino acids. Germline-derived CDR1 and CDR2 are MNHEY and SVGAGI. CDR3 nucleotides: TGTGCCAGCAGTCAGGGAGGGGTGCGGGGTGAAAAACTGTTTTTT. Its protein is CASSQGGVRGEKLFF.

This sequence joins TRBV3-1 (or the pseudogene TRBV3-2) and TRBJ1-3; no definite D call. With 0 bases removed from V and 4 bases from J, the gap between germline ends came to 19 bases. Germline V lookup: CDR1 LGHDT, CDR2 YNNKEL (reference sequence). The CDR3 loop spans 18 amino acids. The CDR3 sequence is CASSQEKILDPWGNTIYF. In DNA, the CDR3 is TGTGCCAGCAGCCAAGAAAAGATCCTAGACCCCTGGGGAAACACCATATATTTT.

This sequence joins TRBV12-3 or TRBV12-4 and TRBJ1-6; D uncertain. This CDR3 is 12 amino acids long. Between the trimmed V and J ends, which lost 3 bases and 9 bases, there was a span of 6 bases. As DNA, the CDR3 is TGTGCCAGCAGTTTTGGGGTTTCACCCCTCCACTTT. Its protein product is CASSFGVSPLHF.

This rearrangement joins TRBV19 to TRBJ2-2; 8 bases match TRBD1. Germline trimming cut 8 bases from V and 5 bases from J; bases unmatched to any gene: 7. The CDR3 totals 14 residues. In germline, CDR1 is LNHDA, CDR2 SQIVND (reference sequence). In DNA form, the CDR3 reads TGTGCCAGTCGGGGGACAGGAGTTACCGGGGAGCTGTTTTTT. Protein sequence: CASRGTGVTGELFF.

The chain links TRBV6-5 to TRBJ1-1; no firm D call. The V end lost 2 bases, the J end lost 3 bases, and 10 bases lay between the germline ends. Germline CDR1 and CDR2: MNHEY and SVGAGI. This CDR3 has 14 residues. The DNA of the CDR3 is TGTGCCAGCAGTTACCCCCTAACCCACACTGAAGCTTTCTTT. It specifies CASSYPLTHTEAFF.

CDR3 DNA sequence: TGTGCCAGTAGTCCCCCAGGGTCCAGAGGCTACGAGCAGTACTTC. This sequence encodes CASSPPGSRGYEQYF. The rearrangement links TRBV19 to TRBJ2-7; D is perhaps TRBD1 (5 bases). This CDR3 region has 15 residues. The V and J ends lost 5 bases and 3 bases respectively, with 17 bases between them. CDR1 and CDR2 from the germline V gene are LNHDA and SQIVND (reference sequence). The full variable domain, completed using reference TRBV19 and TRBJ2-7, is DGGITQSPKYLFRKEGQNVTLSCEQNLNHDAMYWYRQDPGQGLRLIYYSQIVNDFQKGDIAEGYSVSREKKESFPLTVTSAQKNPTAFYLCASSPPGSRGYEQYFGPGTRLTVT.

This clone was observed a few times. DNA of the CDR3: TGTGCCAGCAGTGAATACCGCGGGGGCCCAAACACCGGGGAGCTGTTTTTT. Encoded protein: CASSEYRGGPNTGELFF. The chain joins TRBV25-1 to TRBJ2-2; D may be TRBD2 (7 bases). Germline V gene lookup returns CDR1 MGHDK and CDR2 SYGVNS. With 0 bases removed from V and 2 bases from J, the gap between germline ends came to 13 bases. CDR3 length: 17 amino acids.

CDR3 residues: CATSRTRLGEKLFF. The CDR3, as DNA: TGTGCCACCAGCCGGACCCGTCTTGGTGAAAAACTGTTTTTT. J is TRBJ1-4 and V is TRBV15; D is unresolved. This CDR3 is 14 amino acids long. From germline, CDR1 is LNHNV and CDR2 YYDKDF (reference sequence). V shed 5 bases and J shed 7 bases, with 14 bases lying between them.

This chain links TRBV19 with TRBJ1-5; 9 bases map to TRBD1. J was trimmed by 7 bases and V by 4 bases; bases with no gene match: 11. The CDR3 is 16 residues long. From germline, CDR1 is LNHDA and CDR2 SQIVND (reference sequence). The CDR3 sequence: CASSRDLGQGGQPQHF. DNA of the CDR3: TGTGCCAGTAGTAGGGATCTGGGACAGGGAGGGCAGCCCCAGCATTTT.

The chain links TRBV19 to TRBJ1-5; 9 nucleotides align to TRBD1. Germline assignment: CDR1 LNHDA and CDR2 SQIVND (reference sequence). This CDR3 has 18 amino acids. J lost 0 bases, V lost 6 bases, and 12 bases had no gene match. DNA of the CDR3: TGTGCCAGTAGAGGAGACAGGGGGTATGACTATAGCAATCAGCCCCAGCATTTT. As protein: CASRGDRGYDYSNQPQHF.

The CDR3: CASRADTIEAFF. CDR3 sequence (DNA): TGCGCCAGCAGGGCCGACACCATTGAAGCTTTCTTT. The chain carries TRBV10-1 and TRBJ1-1; D is uncertain. The germline CDR1 and CDR2 sequences are WNHNN and SYGVQD (reference sequence). Trimming stripped 6 bases from V and 7 bases from J, with 12 bases between. The CDR3 loop spans 12 amino acids.

CDR3 DNA: TGTGCCAGCTCACCAGGAGGGACAGGTTCTAATCAGCCCCAGCATTTT. This sequence encodes CASSPGGTGSNQPQHF. J is TRBJ1-5 and V is TRBV18, with 8 positions matching TRBD1. V lost 2 bases, J lost 4 bases, and 7 bases stayed unmatched. Germline V lookup: CDR1 KGHSH, CDR2 LQKENI. The CDR3 contains 16 residues.

The chain is built from TRBV4-3 and TRBJ1-5; no firm D call. CDR1 is LGHNA and CDR2 is YSLEER in the germline V gene. CDR3 size: 14 residues. V lost 4 bases and J lost 2, with 9 bases in between. For the CDR3, the DNA is TGCGCCAGCAGCCGCGACATTGGCAATCAGCCCCAGCATTTT. This encodes CASSRDIGNQPQHF.

CDR3 bases: TGTGCCAGCAGCTTAAAGTTTGGGGAGACCCAGTACTTC. This sequence encodes CASSLKFGETQYF. The chain has TRBV7-8 and TRBJ2-5; D unclear. Germline V CDR1 and CDR2: SGHVS, FQNEAQ. The CDR3 runs 13 residues. Trimming stripped 2 bases from V and 5 bases from J, with 9 bases between.

The J gene is TRBJ2-3, the V gene TRBV3-1 (or the pseudogene TRBV3-2); TRBD1 aligns across 10 bases. Germline V CDR1 and CDR2: LGHDT, YNNKEL (reference sequence). This CDR3 has 17 residues. V lost 3 bases to trimming and J lost 5 bases; unmatched junction nucleotides: 11. Here the CDR3 reads CASSHFTGTGVQDTQYF. The CDR3 DNA follows: TGTGCCAGCAGCCACTTTACCGGGACAGGGGTCCAAGATACGCAGTATTTT.

V and J are TRBV27 and TRBJ1-1; TRBD1 aligns across 8 bases. The CDR3 has 14 residues. The ends lost 3 bases at V and 5 bases at J; junction bases unmatched: 5. The V gene's germline CDR1 is MNHEY and CDR2 SMNVEV (reference sequence). CDR3 region: CASSFGQGWTEAFF. CDR3 in DNA: TGTGCCAGCAGTTTCGGACAGGGCTGGACTGAAGCTTTCTTT.

The rearrangement uses TRBV7-8 and TRBJ2-7, with 7 bases fitting TRBD2. V dropped 5 bases and J dropped 4; count of bases not matched to a gene: 5. The CDR3 runs to 13 residues. CDR1 is SGHVS, CDR2 FQNEAQ, per germline. This CDR3 is CASSRDYLYEQYF. DNA of the CDR3: TGTGCCAGCAGCCGGGACTATTTATACGAGCAGTACTTC.

The rearrangement links TRBV15 to TRBJ1-6; D unresolved. The length of the CDR3 is 15 residues. V lost 0 bases to trimming and J lost 4 bases, with 7 bases between them. Germline V gene lookup returns CDR1 LNHNV and CDR2 YYDKDF (reference sequence). CDR3 residues: CATSRDGQYNSPLHF. The DNA for the CDR3 is TGTGCCACCAGCAGAGATGGGCAGTATAATTCACCCCTCCACTTT.

This chain links TRBV9 with TRBJ1-1, with D possibly matching TRBD1 (5 bases). The germline gives CDR1 SGDLS, CDR2 YYNGEE. The CDR3 has 14 residues. Trimming left V 0 bases short and J 0 bases short, with 6 bases between. The CDR3 loop is CASSVGTLNTEAFF. As DNA, the CDR3 is TGTGCCAGCAGCGTAGGGACACTGAACACTGAAGCTTTCTTT.

This clone was picked up one time. The chain is built from TRBV5-6 and TRBJ2-1; unclear D gene. The CDR3 spans 14 residues. Germline V gives CDR1 SGHDT, CDR2 YYEEEE. Trimming removed 6 bases at V and 7 bases at J, with 17 bases between. CDR3 region: CASKIDRLRNEQFF. DNA for the CDR3: TGTGCCAGCAAGATAGATCGGCTGAGGAATGAGCAGTTCTTC.

V gene TRBV2 combines with J gene TRBJ2-1; D is undetermined. The germline V gene encodes CDR1 SNHLY and CDR2 FYNNEI. CDR3 length: 13 residues. Trimming took off 6 bases at V and 0 bases at J, with 6 bases between the two ends. CDR3 in DNA: TGTGCCAGCAGGGTTAACTCCTACAATGAGCAGTTCTTC. Protein sequence: CASRVNSYNEQFF.

The J gene is TRBJ1-2, the V gene TRBV11-2; 8 nucleotides line up with TRBD1. CDR1 and CDR2 from the germline V gene are SGHAT and FQNNGV. V shed 4 bases, J shed 6 bases, and the junction held 10 bases outside the gene matches. There are 15 residues in the CDR3. The CDR3: CASSSLGQGPHGYTF. In nucleotides, the CDR3 is TGTGCCAGCAGCTCACTCGGACAGGGACCCCATGGCTACACCTTC.

The chain combines TRBV19 with TRBJ1-5; D is uncertain. Germline CDR1 LNHDA, CDR2 SQIVND (reference sequence). Trimming left V 7 bases short and J 4 bases short, with 11 bases between. This CDR3 comprises 13 residues. This CDR3 is CASTKGNNQPQHF. The CDR3 coding sequence is TGTGCCAGTACAAAAGGGAATAATCAGCCCCAGCATTTT. Drawing the rest from reference TRBV19 and TRBJ1-5, the complete variable domain is DGGITQSPKYLFRKEGQNVTLSCEQNLNHDAMYWYRQDPGQGLRLIYYSQIVNDFQKGDIAEGYSVSREKKESFPLTVTSAQKNPTAFYLCASTKGNNQPQHFGDGTRLSIL.

The genes are TRBV6-9 and TRBJ1-5, with D possibly TRBD1 on 6 matching bases. From germline, CDR1 is MNHGY and CDR2 SVAAGI. The V end lost 2 bases, the J end lost 3 bases, and 14 bases lay between the germline ends. The CDR3 extends over 16 amino acids. For the CDR3, the DNA is TGTGCCAGCAGTTATCGGGGCAGGGGCCCCAATCAGCCCCAGCATTTT. As protein: CASSYRGRGPNQPQHF.